A selection of T cell receptor beta chains follows, all from one sample in a study of T-cell reconstitution after alpha-beta-depleted transplantation in children. Each CDR3 protein gets one entry after TCRdb re-called the PCR reads with MiXCR. This sample has about 980,000 distinct CDR3 sequences; around 30% occur once, and the top ten carry about 28%. The starting material was PBMCs, mostly from graft donor cells, obtained 360 days after TCRalphabeta/CD19-depleted stem cell transplant. Receptor source: a boy in the first two years of life who had a stem cell transplant for SCID, so the T cells may come from the graft donor. Each CDR3 is given with its conserved first and last residue. D genes are given only for firm matches. Only some rows state a clone size, as once, few, many or a class for expanded clones.

D gene,J gene,clone size,V gene,CDR3 protein,CDR3 DNA
.,TRBJ2-1,.,TRBV24-1,CATSDSAWTYNEQFF,TGTGCCACCAGTGATTCTGCTTGGACCTACAATGAGCAGTTCTTC
TRBD2,TRBJ2-1,.,TRBV5-5,CASSWAGGGEQFF,TGTGCCAGCAGCTGGGCGGGGGGAGGTGAGCAGTTCTTC
.,TRBJ2-7,few,TRBV7-2,CASSLVPRTYEQYF,TGTGCCAGCAGCTTAGTTCCTAGGACCTACGAGCAGTACTTC
TRBD1,TRBJ2-7,.,TRBV6-1,CASTFGTGDYEQYF,TGTGCCAGCACCTTTGGGACAGGCGATTACGAGCAGTACTTC
.,TRBJ2-1,few,TRBV4-1,CASSQHGLPYNEQFF,TGCGCCAGCAGCCAACACGGACTACCCTACAATGAGCAGTTCTTC
TRBD2,TRBJ2-2,.,TRBV7-2,CASTTGGENTGELFF,TGTGCCAGCACCACCGGGGGGGAGAACACCGGGGAGCTGTTTTTT
TRBD1,TRBJ1-2,.,TRBV5-1,CASSYEQGAGNYGYTF,TGCGCCAGCAGCTACGAACAGGGGGCGGGTAACTATGGCTACACCTTC
TRBD1,TRBJ2-1,few,TRBV6-4,CASSGTGGPFSYNEQFF,TGTGCCAGCAGTGGCACAGGGGGCCCCTTTTCCTACAATGAGCAGTTCTTC
.,TRBJ1-3,few,TRBV4-2,CASSQDRAQGNTIYF,TGTGCCAGCAGCCAAGACCGGGCTCAGGGAAACACCATATATTTT
.,TRBJ2-5,.,TRBV7-2,CASSLDRGRQETQYF,TGTGCCAGCAGCTTAGATCGGGGGAGGCAAGAGACCCAGTACTTC
.,TRBJ2-5,few,TRBV2,CASSEAGPYF,TGTGCCAGCAGTGAAGCCGGTCCGTACTTC
.,TRBJ1-1,.,TRBV18,CASSLLQGWGEAFF,TGTGCCAGCTCACTTCTACAGGGCTGGGGTGAAGCTTTCTTT
.,TRBJ2-7,.,TRBV4-2,CASSQEMGQLSYEQYF,TGTGCCAGCAGCCAAGAAATGGGGCAGTTAAGCTACGAGCAGTACTTC
.,TRBJ2-5,few,TRBV6-1,CASTPGLQETQYF,TGTGCCAGCACTCCGGGACTCCAAGAGACCCAGTACTTC
.,TRBJ1-6,few,TRBV7-2,CASSLERGHRSPLHF,TGTGCCAGCAGCTTAGAACGGGGGCACCGTTCACCCCTCCACTTT
TRBD2,TRBJ2-4,.,TRBV20-1,CSTSGVLAKNIQYF,TGCAGCACTAGCGGGGTCCTAGCCAAAAACATTCAGTACTTC
.,TRBJ2-2,.,TRBV12-3/TRBV12-4,CASESDGGPNTGELFF,TGTGCCAGTGAATCAGACGGGGGACCGAACACCGGGGAGCTGTTTTTT
.,TRBJ1-1,few,TRBV4-3,CASSQALRAGNTEAFF,TGCGCCAGCAGCCAAGCTTTGCGGGCGGGGAACACTGAAGCTTTCTTT
.,TRBJ1-1,.,TRBV6-5,CASLFPGGEAFF,TGTGCCAGTCTTTTTCCGGGCGGTGAAGCTTTCTTT
.,TRBJ2-5,.,TRBV7-2,CASSLWLGGPRETQYF,TGTGCCAGCAGCTTATGGTTAGGGGGGCCGCGAGAGACCCAGTACTTC
.,TRBJ2-7,few,TRBV29-1,CSLRGRVGFIGYEQYF,TGCAGCCTAAGGGGCAGGGTGGGTTTCATCGGCTACGAGCAGTACTTC
.,TRBJ2-5,many,TRBV20-1,CSAGRGRRETQYF,TGCAGTGCCGGAAGGGGACGCAGAGAGACCCAGTACTTC
.,TRBJ1-1,.,TRBV7-6,CASSLVEVLDPPEAFF,TGTGCCAGCAGCTTAGTGGAGGTGTTAGATCCCCCCGAAGCTTTCTTT
.,TRBJ2-3,.,TRBV9,CASSATGLTDTQYF,TGTGCCAGCAGCGCGACGGGCCTCACAGATACGCAGTATTTT
.,TRBJ2-7,few,TRBV7-6,CASSLFDSYYEQYF,TGTGCCAGCAGCCTGTTCGACAGCTACTACGAGCAGTACTTC
.,TRBJ1-1,.,TRBV29-1,CSVVGRDFTEAFF,TGCAGCGTAGTAGGGCGGGATTTCACTGAAGCTTTCTTT
TRBD1,TRBJ1-1,.,TRBV12-3/TRBV12-4,CASTVDRASPEAFF,TGTGCCAGCACCGTTGACAGGGCCTCCCCTGAAGCTTTCTTT
.,TRBJ1-1,.,TRBV20-1,CSALPQGHTEAFF,TGCAGTGCTCTCCCACAGGGTCACACTGAAGCTTTCTTT
TRBD2,TRBJ2-5,.,TRBV11-1,CASSPRGSGGPQETQYF,TGTGCCAGCAGCCCCCGAGGTAGCGGGGGGCCCCAAGAGACCCAGTACTTC